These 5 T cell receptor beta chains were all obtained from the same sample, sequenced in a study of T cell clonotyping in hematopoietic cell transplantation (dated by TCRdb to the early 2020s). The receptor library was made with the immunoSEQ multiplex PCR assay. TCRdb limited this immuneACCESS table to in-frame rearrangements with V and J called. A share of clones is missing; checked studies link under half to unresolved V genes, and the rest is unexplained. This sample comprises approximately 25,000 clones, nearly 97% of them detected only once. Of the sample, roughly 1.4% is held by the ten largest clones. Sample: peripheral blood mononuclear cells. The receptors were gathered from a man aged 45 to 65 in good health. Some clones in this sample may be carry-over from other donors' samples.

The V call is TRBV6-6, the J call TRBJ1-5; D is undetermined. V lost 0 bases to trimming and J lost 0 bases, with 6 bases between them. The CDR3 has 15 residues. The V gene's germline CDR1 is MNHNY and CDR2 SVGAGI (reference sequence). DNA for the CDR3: TGTGCCAGCAGTTACTCTGGTAATAGCAATCAGCCCCAGCATTTT. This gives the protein CASSYSGNSNQPQHF.

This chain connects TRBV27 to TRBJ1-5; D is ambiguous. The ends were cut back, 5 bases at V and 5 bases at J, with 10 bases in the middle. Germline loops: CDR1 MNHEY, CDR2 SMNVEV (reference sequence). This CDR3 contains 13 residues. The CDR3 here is CASSVIVDQPQHF. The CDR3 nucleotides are TGTGCCAGCAGTGTTATCGTGGATCAGCCCCAGCATTTT.

The CDR3 sequence: CASSPIKRGAYNEQFF. The CDR3 region has the DNA TGTGCCAGCAGCCCGATCAAGCGGGGGGCCTACAATGAGCAGTTCTTC. The chain combines TRBV5-4 with TRBJ2-1, with 9 bases aligning to TRBD2. The germline gives CDR1 SGHNT, CDR2 YYREEE (reference sequence). V shed 4 bases, J shed 2 bases, and the junction held 7 bases outside the gene matches. The CDR3 length is 16 residues.

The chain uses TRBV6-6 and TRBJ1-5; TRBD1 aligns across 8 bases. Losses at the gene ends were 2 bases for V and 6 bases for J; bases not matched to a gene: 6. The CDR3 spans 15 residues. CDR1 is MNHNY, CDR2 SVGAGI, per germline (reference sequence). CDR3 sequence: CASSYAGQGTQPQHF. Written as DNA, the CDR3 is TGTGCCAGCAGTTACGCCGGACAGGGCACTCAGCCCCAGCATTTT.

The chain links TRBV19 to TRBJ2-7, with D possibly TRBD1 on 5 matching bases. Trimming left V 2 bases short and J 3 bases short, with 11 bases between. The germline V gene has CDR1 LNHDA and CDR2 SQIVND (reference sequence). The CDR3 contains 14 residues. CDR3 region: CASSISGIGYEQYF. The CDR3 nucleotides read TGTGCCAGTAGTATATCAGGGATCGGCTACGAGCAGTACTTC.